This entry describes one T cell receptor beta chain. Antigen unknown. The CDR3 loop spans 15 amino acids. Trimming left V 3 bases short and J 0 bases short, with 11 bases between. The V gene's germline CDR1 is SGHTS and CDR2 YDEGEE. The sample originates from a study of siplizumab effects on memory and regulatory T cells. Points from the study as a whole: Most alloreactive clones went unmapped to unstimulated subsets; only a minor fraction mapped. Mean Treg-derived proportions of mappable alloreactive CD4+ clones were 68.8% for siplizumab and 26.9% for controls. Confirmatory evidence of suppressive function in proliferating siplizumab-culture Tregs was not obtained. Naive T cells looked more diverse than memory cells, and they looked like major contributors to the alloresponse.

Measured with immunoSEQ multiplex PCR; TCRdb has only the in-frame clones, and not every one. The sample shows tens of thousands of clones, 96% of them seen only once. The sample taken for sequencing was naive CD4+ T cells sorted from blood. The V call is TRBV5-8, the J call TRBJ2-3, with D possibly TRBD2 on 6 matching bases. This clonotype was obtained from a human donor in good health. CDR3 loop: CASSSGGASTDTQYF. In nucleotides, the CDR3 is TGTGCCAGCAGCTCAGGCGGGGCTAGCACAGATACGCAGTATTTT.